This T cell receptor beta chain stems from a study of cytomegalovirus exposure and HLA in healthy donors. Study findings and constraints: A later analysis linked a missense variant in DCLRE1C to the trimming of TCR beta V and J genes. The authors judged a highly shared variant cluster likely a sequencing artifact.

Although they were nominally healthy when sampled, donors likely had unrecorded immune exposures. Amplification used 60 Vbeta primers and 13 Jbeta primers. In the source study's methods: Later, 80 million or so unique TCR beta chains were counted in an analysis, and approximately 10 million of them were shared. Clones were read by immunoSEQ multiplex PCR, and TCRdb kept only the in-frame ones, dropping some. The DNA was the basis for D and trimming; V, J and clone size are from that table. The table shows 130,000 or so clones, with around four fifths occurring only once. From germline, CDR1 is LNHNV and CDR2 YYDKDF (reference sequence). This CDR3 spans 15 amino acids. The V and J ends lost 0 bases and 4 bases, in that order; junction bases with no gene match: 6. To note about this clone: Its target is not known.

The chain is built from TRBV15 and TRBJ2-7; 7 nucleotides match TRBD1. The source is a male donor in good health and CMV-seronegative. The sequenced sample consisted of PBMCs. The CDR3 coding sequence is TGTGCCACCAGCAGAGATAGGGGGCCGGGGTACGAGCAGTACTTC. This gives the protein CATSRDRGPGYEQYF.